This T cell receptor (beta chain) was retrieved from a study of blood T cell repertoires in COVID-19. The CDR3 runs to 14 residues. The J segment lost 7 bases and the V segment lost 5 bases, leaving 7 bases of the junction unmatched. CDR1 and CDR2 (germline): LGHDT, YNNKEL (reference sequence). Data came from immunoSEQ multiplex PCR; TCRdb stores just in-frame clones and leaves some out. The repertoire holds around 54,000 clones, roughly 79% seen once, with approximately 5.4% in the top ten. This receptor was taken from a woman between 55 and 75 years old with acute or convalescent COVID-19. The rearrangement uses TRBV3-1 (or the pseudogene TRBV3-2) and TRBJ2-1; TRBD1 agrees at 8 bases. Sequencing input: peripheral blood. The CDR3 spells CASSDRGVVNEQFF. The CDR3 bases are TGTGCCAGCAGCGACAGGGGTGTGGTGAATGAGCAGTTCTTC.